A selection of T cell receptor beta chains follows, all from one sample in a study of blood T cell repertoires in COVID-19. Only in-frame clones appear in the TCRdb table, and some are missing; sequencing was by immunoSEQ multiplex PCR. Of about 210,000 clones listed, about 88% are singletons. Source material: peripheral blood. These receptors came from a woman between 35 and 50 years old with acute or convalescent COVID-19. The CDR3 runs from the conserved cysteine through the conserved F or W. Each record gives: D gene, V gene, J gene, clone size, CDR3 protein, CDR3 DNA. A D gene is named only where the DNA matches it firmly. The size field is filled for only some rows; it gives once, few, many or a size class.

.	TRBV30	TRBJ1-5	.	CAWSPPETASNQPQHF	TGTGCCTGGAGTCCACCGGAGACAGCTAGCAATCAGCCCCAGCATTTT
TRBD1	TRBV6-1	TRBJ2-3	.	CASSDWTGGADTQYF	TGTGCCAGCAGTGATTGGACAGGGGGCGCAGATACGCAGTATTTT
TRBD1	TRBV24-1	TRBJ1-5	.	CATSDLSGGYSNQPQHF	TGTGCCACCAGTGATTTGTCAGGGGGCTATAGCAATCAGCCCCAGCATTTT
TRBD1	TRBV3-1/TRBV3-2	TRBJ1-1	.	CASSQDSWTGGSGTEAFF	TGTGCCAGCAGCCAAGATTCTTGGACAGGGGGCTCTGGGACTGAAGCTTTCTTT
TRBD1	TRBV18	TRBJ1-2	.	CASSPRQGAINYGYTF	TGTGCCAGCTCACCAAGACAGGGGGCGATTAACTATGGCTACACCTTC
TRBD1	TRBV10-2	TRBJ1-6	.	CASSPDRDSPLHF	TGCGCCAGCAGTCCGGACAGGGACTCACCCCTCCACTTT
TRBD1	TRBV6-5	TRBJ1-5	.	CASSYGDRNQPQHF	TGTGCCAGCAGTTACGGGGACAGGAATCAGCCCCAGCATTTT
.	TRBV5-6	TRBJ1-1	.	CASSRGWTEAFF	TGTGCCAGCAGCCGGGGTTGGACTGAAGCTTTCTTT
.	TRBV10-3	TRBJ1-1	.	CAISDGRGYTEAFF	TGTGCCATCAGTGACGGCAGAGGATACACTGAAGCTTTCTTT
TRBD1	TRBV4-1	TRBJ1-6	.	CASSQDPAQGWNSPLHF	TGCGCCAGCAGCCAAGATCCCGCACAGGGGTGGAATTCACCCCTCCACTTT
.	TRBV9	TRBJ1-1	.	CASSVEPRGTEAFF	TGTGCCAGCAGCGTAGAGCCCCGTGGCACTGAAGCTTTCTTT
.	TRBV29-1	TRBJ1-1	.	CSVAGGMFTEAFF	TGCAGCGTTGCGGGAGGGATGTTCACTGAAGCTTTCTTT
.	TRBV4-2	TRBJ1-1	once	CASNPGVNTEAFF	TGTGCCAGCAACCCAGGGGTGAACACTGAAGCTTTCTTT
.	TRBV19	TRBJ1-5	.	CASSFSRQPQHF	TGTGCCAGTAGTTTTTCCCGTCAGCCCCAGCATTTT
.	TRBV24-1	TRBJ1-6	.	CATSGGENDVSPLHF	TGTGCCACCAGTGGCGGAGAAAATGACGTTTCACCCCTCCACTTT
.	TRBV13	TRBJ1-4	.	CASSSSTGEKLFF	TGTGCCAGCAGCTCCTCGACTGGTGAAAAACTGTTTTTT
.	TRBV6-1	TRBJ1-1	.	CASSDRGGSEAFF	TGTGCCAGCAGTGACCGCGGCGGAAGTGAAGCTTTCTTT
TRBD1	TRBV18	TRBJ2-2	.	CASSAGTGNTGELFF	TGTGCCAGCTCAGCCGGGACAGGGAACACCGGGGAGCTGTTTTTT
TRBD1	TRBV9	TRBJ1-2	once	CASSGTGVPGYGYTF	TGTGCCAGCAGCGGAACAGGGGTACCGGGCTATGGCTACACCTTC
.	TRBV18	TRBJ2-5	.	CASSGGTAQETQYF	TGTGCCAGCTCAGGGGGGACAGCACAAGAGACCCAGTACTTC
.	TRBV27	TRBJ1-1	.	CASRRSGVLNTEAFF	TGTGCCAGCAGGCGTTCAGGGGTCCTGAACACTGAAGCTTTCTTT
TRBD1	TRBV6-5	TRBJ1-4	.	CASNPGQGVEKLFF	TGTGCCAGTAACCCGGGACAGGGCGTGGAAAAACTGTTTTTT
.	TRBV5-4	TRBJ1-1	once	CASSLAEVRGANTEAFF	TGTGCCAGCAGCTTGGCCGAGGTGCGGGGGGCGAACACTGAAGCTTTCTTT
.	TRBV13	TRBJ1-6	.	CASSLRVEASPLHF	TGTGCCAGCAGCTTACGGGTCGAGGCGTCACCCCTCCACTTT
TRBD1	TRBV7-3	TRBJ2-2	few	CASSQTGPGTGELFF	TGTGCCAGCAGCCAGACAGGGCCCGGCACCGGGGAGCTGTTTTTT
TRBD1	TRBV10-1	TRBJ2-1	.	CASSEPGQGSNEQFF	TGCGCCAGCAGTGAGCCGGGACAGGGGTCCAATGAGCAGTTCTTC
.	TRBV4-1	TRBJ2-2	.	CASRPGLGGHGELFF	TGCGCCAGCCGACCCGGGCTAGGGGGTCACGGGGAGCTGTTTTTT
TRBD1	TRBV9	TRBJ2-3	.	CASSVETGIDTQYF	TGTGCCAGCAGCGTAGAGACAGGGATTGATACGCAGTATTTT
.	TRBV28	TRBJ1-5	.	CASHLVGAGNQPQHF	TGTGCCAGCCACTTGGTAGGGGCAGGCAATCAGCCCCAGCATTTT
TRBD1	TRBV3-1/TRBV3-2	TRBJ1-6	.	CASGARGVDSPLHF	TGTGCCAGCGGGGCCAGGGGGGTTGATTCACCCCTCCACTTT
TRBD2	TRBV15	TRBJ2-1	.	CATSRLAGGPGENEQFF	TGTGCCACCAGCCGACTAGCGGGGGGACCTGGGGAAAATGAGCAGTTCTTC
.	TRBV6-5	TRBJ1-1	.	CASSKHRLNTEAFF	TGTGCCAGCAGCAAACACAGGTTGAACACTGAAGCTTTCTTT
.	TRBV27	TRBJ1-1	.	CASRFRENTEAFF	TGTGCCAGCAGATTCAGGGAGAACACTGAAGCTTTCTTT
.	TRBV25-1	TRBJ1-1	.	CASSKFRGFTEAFF	TGTGCCAGTTCCAAGTTTAGGGGGTTCACTGAAGCTTTCTTT
TRBD1	TRBV30	TRBJ1-1	.	CAWGQGTPEAFF	TGTGCCTGGGGACAGGGAACCCCTGAAGCTTTCTTT
TRBD1	TRBV5-5	TRBJ1-6	.	CASSLPPVTGVNSPLHF	TGTGCCAGCAGCTTGCCACCCGTAACAGGGGTGAATTCACCCCTCCACTTT
.	TRBV24-1	TRBJ1-6	.	CATSDYAGLWNSPLHF	TGTGCCACCAGTGATTATGCAGGGTTATGGAATTCACCCCTCCACTTT
.	TRBV7-8	TRBJ1-1	.	CASSRVQGNTEAFF	TGTGCCAGCAGCCGGGTTCAGGGTAACACTGAAGCTTTCTTT
.	TRBV11-2	TRBJ1-6	.	CASSFRQAVNSPLHF	TGTGCCAGCAGCTTTCGACAGGCGGTAAATTCACCCCTCCACTTT
.	TRBV15	TRBJ2-3	.	CATSRDYSTDTQYF	TGTGCCACCAGCAGAGATTACTCCACAGATACGCAGTATTTT
TRBD1	TRBV6-5	TRBJ1-5	once	CASGGQGRSNQPQHF	TGTGCCAGCGGGGGACAGGGTAGGAGCAATCAGCCCCAGCATTTT
.	TRBV6-5	TRBJ1-3	.	CASSRGLSSGNTIYF	TGTGCCAGCAGTCGGGGTCTAAGCTCTGGAAACACCATATATTTT
TRBD1	TRBV27	TRBJ1-2	.	CASSSWDSYGYTF	TGTGCCAGCAGTTCATGGGACAGCTATGGCTACACCTTC
.	TRBV7-3	TRBJ1-1	.	CASSTQANTEAFF	TGTGCCAGCAGTACTCAGGCGAACACTGAAGCTTTCTTT
TRBD2	TRBV6-2/TRBV6-3	TRBJ2-3	.	CASSRPGLAGDLYF	TGTGCCAGCAGCCGACCGGGCCTAGCGGGGGACCTGTATTTT
TRBD2	TRBV14	TRBJ2-5	.	CASSQTSGATTQYF	TGTGCCAGCAGCCAGACTAGCGGGGCGACGACCCAGTACTTC
.	TRBV5-1	TRBJ2-5	.	CASSLLGGYQETQYF	TGCGCCAGCAGCCTATTGGGCGGGTATCAAGAGACCCAGTACTTC
.	TRBV6-1	TRBJ2-3	.	CASSERSSTDTQYF	TGTGCCAGCAGTGAAAGGAGCAGCACAGATACGCAGTATTTT
.	TRBV15	TRBJ2-3	.	CATSRDPPGRGPSTDTQYF	TGTGCCACCAGCAGAGACCCCCCCGGGCGGGGCCCGAGCACAGATACGCAGTATTTT
TRBD1	TRBV10-3	TRBJ1-2	.	CAISDGTESNYGYTF	TGTGCCATCAGTGATGGGACAGAATCTAACTATGGCTACACCTTC
.	TRBV3-1/TRBV3-2	TRBJ2-5	.	CASTQGARETQYF	TGTGCCAGCACCCAAGGAGCGCGGGAGACCCAGTACTTC
.	TRBV7-9	TRBJ1-1	.	CASSSPWRGGVAMNTEAFF	TGTGCCAGCAGCTCCCCGTGGCGCGGGGGGGTGGCAATGAACACTGAAGCTTTCTTT